This T cell receptor beta chain was identified during a study of T cells in narcolepsy. Study information: Donors had narcolepsy type 1 or type 2, or were healthy controls.

Deletions cut 6 bases from V and 2 bases from J, with 16 bases between. The V gene's germline CDR1 is MDHEN and CDR2 SYDVKM. The CDR3 runs 15 residues. Findings of the study overall: Same-patient CSF and blood CD4+ T cell clonotypes included HCRT-specific and TRIB2-specific autoreactive ones. Autoreactive clone sequences were missing from some blood memory CD4+ repertoires. Healthy controls reportedly lacked the autoreactive clonotypes serially found in patients' blood.

To note about this clone: Its antigen is unknown.

Repertoires were generated with immunoSEQ multiplex PCR, while TCRdb's copy carries only in-frame clones and drops some. The table includes tens of thousands of clones, around 87% detected once. Sequenced input: memory (CD45RA-) CD4+ T cells from blood. The V call is TRBV28, the J call TRBJ1-2, with a tentative D call TRBD1 (6 bases). This clonotype was sampled from a human donor in good health. The CDR3 sequence is CASRGDRNLNYGYTF. In nucleotides, the CDR3 is TGTGCCAGCAGGGGAGACAGGAACCTCAACTATGGCTACACCTTC.